This paragraph covers one T cell receptor (beta chain) sequence. TCRdb processed the 5' RACE reads anew with MiXCR; each CDR3 protein has one entry. The profile covers about 85,000 distinct CDR3 sequences, with 10% to 15% appearing a single time and approximately 23% taken by the ten largest. Germline V gives CDR1 MGHRA, CDR2 YSYEKL. The V and J ends lost 2 bases and 1 base respectively, with 14 bases between them. The CDR3 runs to 16 residues. This sample was taken from a study of T cells after yellow fever vaccination. Regarding the study as a whole: Though weaker, the secondary response peaked faster, on day 5 versus 15. The presence of abundant clonotypes contaminating from the bulk population was possible in FACS-sorted repertoires.

The specimen was CD8+ T cells not binding an NS4B(214-222) dextramer, sorted from PBMCs, collected less than 25 days after the first yellow fever vaccination. The chain links TRBV4-1 to TRBJ1-1; tentatively, D is TRBD1 (5 bases). The source of this sequence is a man in his late teens or twenties who received the YFV17D yellow fever vaccine. The chain's CDR3 is CASSQRGVVENTEAFF. CDR3 coding DNA: TGCGCCAGCAGCCAAAGGGGAGTTGTGGAGAACACTGAAGCTTTCTTT.